Presented here are 26 T cell receptor beta chains from one specimen sequenced in a study of shared clonotypes between healthy human individuals. Generated by immunoSEQ multiplex PCR, the TCRdb table keeps only in-frame clones and is missing some. Of 1.4 million to 1.5 million clones listed, around 97% were seen once; the top ten hold roughly 1.2%. The sample consisted of naive CD4+ T cells sorted from blood. The subset denotes: CD45RA+ positively selected. Every receptor here comes from a man aged 30 to 45 in good health.

This clone was seen only once. The rearrangement links TRBV9 to TRBJ2-5, with TRBD2 identical over 10 bases. Germline CDR1 and CDR2: SGDLS and YYNGEE. This CDR3 contains 16 residues. The V segment lost 4 bases and the J segment 1 base; nucleotides outside the gene matches: 7. In DNA form, the CDR3 reads TGTGCCAGCAGCCCAGGCCAGCGGGAGGGCCAAGAGACCCAGTACTTC. It translates to CASSPGQREGQETQYF.

The chain recombines TRBV7-6 with TRBJ1-5, with no clear D. The germline CDR1 and CDR2 sequences are SGHVS and FNYEAQ. The ends were cut back, 5 bases at V and 4 bases at J, with 12 bases in the middle. The CDR3 loop spans 14 amino acids. The CDR3, as DNA: TGTGCCAGCAGCCATTCGGCCGCAAATCAGCCCCAGCATTTT. Translated: CASSHSAANQPQHF.

This chain's CDR3 is CASSLGDRDTGELFF. CDR3 DNA: TGTGCCAGCAGCTTAGGGGACAGAGACACCGGGGAGCTGTTTTTT. This chain connects TRBV7-9 to TRBJ2-2, with 7 nucleotides matching TRBD1. The CDR3 has 15 amino acids. Germline loops: CDR1 SEHNR, CDR2 FQNEAQ (reference sequence). Losses at the gene ends were 1 base for V and 3 bases for J; bases not matched to a gene: 2.

Concerning this clone: This sample also contains other DNA sequences that code for the same CDR3. V and J are TRBV5-4 and TRBJ1-2, with D hard to call. Per germline, CDR1 SGHNT and CDR2 YYREEE (reference sequence). V gave up 2 bases and J gave up 2 bases, with 7 bases separating them. CDR3 length: 13 amino acids. The DNA of the CDR3 is TGTGCCAGCAGCTTAGGTGGGAACTATGGCTACACCTTC. Amino acid sequence: CASSLGGNYGYTF.

J is TRBJ2-1 and V is TRBV28; 7 bases match TRBD2. J lost 2 bases, V lost 5 bases, and 9 bases had no gene match. The germline V gene has CDR1 MDHEN and CDR2 SYDVKM. The CDR3 runs 16 residues. Here the CDR3 DNA reads TGTGCCAGCAGTATCCTCGGGACTACCCCCTACAATGAGCAGTTCTTC. It translates to CASSILGTTPYNEQFF.

The V and J genes are TRBV10-3 and TRBJ1-1; D uncertain. CDR1 and CDR2 (germline): ENHRY, SYGVKD. CDR3 length equals 13 residues. Deletions cut 8 bases from V and 1 base from J, with 11 bases between. The DNA of the CDR3 is TGTGCCATCCGCCCTGGGCCGAACACTGAAGCTTTCTTT. Its translation: CAIRPGPNTEAFF.

The chain recombines TRBV6-1 with TRBJ2-5, with 8 bases identical to TRBD2. CDR1 and CDR2 (germline): MNHNS, SASEGT. With 2 bases clipped from V and 5 bases from J, the junction kept 7 bases outside the gene matches. The CDR3 has 15 residues. CDR3: CASSESSGSGETQYF. CDR3 DNA: TGTGCCAGCAGTGAATCCAGCGGGAGCGGTGAGACCCAGTACTTC.

This sequence joins TRBV15 and TRBJ2-1; D is unresolved. CDR1 and CDR2 (germline): LNHNV, YYDKDF (reference sequence). The length of the CDR3 is 16 residues. Trimming took 0 bases from V and 8 from J, leaving 17 bases between them. CDR3: CATSRDLSFSSDEQFF. In nucleotides, the CDR3 is TGTGCCACCAGCAGAGATTTATCTTTCTCGTCGGATGAGCAGTTCTTC.

The CDR3 reads CASSLGDAGREKLFF. The CDR3 DNA reads as TGTGCCAGCAGCTTGGGGGACGCCGGACGGGAAAAACTGTTTTTT. The V and J genes are TRBV5-8 and TRBJ1-4; possible D gene TRBD1, 5 bases. Trimming shortened V by 0 bases and J by 8 bases, and 14 bases separated the two germline ends. Per germline, CDR1 SGHTS and CDR2 YDEGEE. This CDR3 is 15 amino acids long.

This chain uses TRBV6-1 with TRBJ1-5; TRBD1 is a possible D gene (6 bases). The CDR3 is made up of 14 amino acids. CDR1 and CDR2 (germline): MNHNS, SASEGT. Trimming pared 7 bases from V and 5 bases from J, leaving 15 bases between. The CDR3 DNA is TGTGCCAGCACTCCGGACAGAGAGGATCAGCCCCAGCATTTT. Its protein product is CASTPDREDQPQHF.

The chain combines TRBV9 with TRBJ2-1; D remains unclear. The CDR3 runs 15 residues. Trimming left V 0 bases short and J 7 bases short, with 14 bases between. From germline, CDR1 is SGDLS and CDR2 YYNGEE. The CDR3 region has the DNA TGTGCCAGCAGCGTAGTGAGCGCCAGCCGGAATGAGCAGTTCTTC. Amino acid sequence: CASSVVSASRNEQFF.

The rearrangement joins TRBV21-1 to TRBJ1-1; the table's D call of TRBD1 was not tested on the DNA. TRBV21-1 constitutes a pseudogene. This CDR3 is 15 amino acids long. CDR3 region: CASSKTVGAETEAFF. As DNA, the CDR3 is TGTGCCAGCAGCAAGACAGTAGGGGCCGAGACTGAAGCTTTCTTT.

The chain employs TRBV19 and TRBJ2-6; either TRBD1 or TRBD2 may fit D (5 bases each). The CDR3 is made up of 13 amino acids. Germline V gene data show CDR1 as LNHDA and CDR2 as SQIVND (reference sequence). Trimming left V 8 bases short and J 0 bases short, with 5 bases between. The CDR3 spells CASGGSGANVLTF. CDR3 sequence (DNA): TGTGCCAGTGGGGGCTCTGGGGCCAACGTCCTGACTTTC.

This chain joins TRBV4-3 and TRBJ1-4; 9 positions agree with TRBD1. The CDR3 extends over 16 amino acids. Germline V gene lookup returns CDR1 LGHNA and CDR2 YSLEER. J lost 10 bases, V lost 0 bases, and 9 bases had no gene match. This CDR3 reads CASSQEWRQGGRKLFF. CDR3 nucleotide sequence: TGCGCCAGCAGCCAAGAATGGCGACAGGGGGGAAGAAAACTGTTTTTT.

This clone occurred many times. This chain connects TRBV13 to TRBJ2-1; D may match TRBD1 or TRBD2 (6 bases each). The CDR3 covers 14 residues. Per germline, CDR1 PRHDT and CDR2 FYEKMQ (reference sequence). V was cut by 11 bases and J by 12 bases, with 26 bases left in between. The CDR3 DNA is TGTGCCGAGCAGCGGGCCGGGGGCGTTTTCGGGCAGTTCTTC. It encodes CAEQRAGGVFGQFF.

V usage is TRBV6-5 and J usage is TRBJ1-5, with 7 bases fitting TRBD1. The CDR3 is 14 residues long. The germline V gene encodes CDR1 MNHEY and CDR2 SVGAGI. V shed 5 bases, J shed 5 bases, and the junction held 6 bases outside the gene matches. The CDR3 is CASSRGTDHQPQHF. For the CDR3, the DNA is TGTGCCAGCAGTCGGGGGACAGACCATCAGCCCCAGCATTTT.

This clone has just a few counts. This chain joins TRBV4-2 and TRBJ2-1, with 8 bases matching TRBD2. The CDR3 consists of 14 residues. Germline CDR1 reads LGHNA; CDR2 reads YNFKEQ. Trimming cost V 5 bases and J 5 bases; bases outside gene matches: 5. As DNA, the CDR3 is TGTGCCAGCAGCAACGCGGGAGGAAACAATGAGCAGTTCTTC. Residues: CASSNAGGNNEQFF.

This clone came up once. This chain uses TRBV5-1 with TRBJ2-3, with D uncertain. There are 14 residues in the CDR3. Germline V gene sequence: CDR1 SGHRS, CDR2 YFSETQ. The ends were cut back, 2 bases at V and 0 bases at J, with 7 bases in the middle. The DNA for the CDR3 is TGCGCCAGCAGCTTTCCGGAGAGCACAGATACGCAGTATTTT. This codes for CASSFPESTDTQYF.

Turning to this clone: Other DNA sequences in this specimen translate into the identical CDR3. The chain has TRBV29-1 and TRBJ2-7; D unresolved. V lost 5 bases to trimming and J lost 1 base, with 6 bases between them. The germline V gene encodes CDR1 SQVTM and CDR2 ANQGSEA. There are 11 residues in the CDR3. DNA of the CDR3: TGCAGCGTTCTGGGATCCTACGAGCAGTACTTC. It is translated as CSVLGSYEQYF.

The chain is built from TRBV27 and TRBJ1-1, with no clear D. Germline CDR1 MNHEY, CDR2 SMNVEV (reference sequence). Trimming shortened V by 8 bases and J by 0 bases, and 7 bases separated the two germline ends. The CDR3 contains 12 residues. CDR3 loop: CASGVVNTEAFF. The CDR3 DNA sequence: TGTGCCAGCGGGGTCGTGAACACTGAAGCTTTCTTT.

This clone was observed once. The V and J genes are TRBV7-8 and TRBJ2-7; TRBD2 agrees at 9 bases. Germline values: CDR1 SGHVS, CDR2 FQNEAQ. The CDR3 loop spans 18 amino acids. V lost 1 base, J lost 2 bases, and 12 bases stayed unmatched. The CDR3, as DNA: TGTGCCAGCAGCTTAGTGGGGGGCGGGAGGGCCCAGGCCTACGAGCAGTACTTC. This gives the protein CASSLVGGGRAQAYEQYF. The full variable domain, in which reference TRBV7-8 and TRBJ2-7 provide the parts outside the CDR3, is GAGVSQSPRYKVAKRGQDVALRCDPISGHVSLFWYQQALGQGPEFLTYFQNEAQLDKSGLPSDRFFAERPEGSVSTLKIQRTQQEDSAVYLCASSLVGGGRAQAYEQYFGPGTRLTVT.

This clone has a handful of counts. This sequence joins TRBV5-1 and TRBJ1-1; 8 bases align to TRBD1. The CDR3 extends over 15 amino acids. V lost 0 bases, J lost 0 bases, and 1 base stayed unmatched. Germline CDR1 is SGHRS and CDR2 is YFSETQ. Written as DNA, the CDR3 is TGCGCCAGCAGCTTGGACAGGGGGATGAACACTGAAGCTTTCTTT. Translating it yields CASSLDRGMNTEAFF.

This clone occurred once. The chain couples TRBV9 to TRBJ2-7; maybe TRBD2 (6 bases). CDR1 SGDLS and CDR2 YYNGEE come from the germline V gene. The CDR3 extends over 14 amino acids. The V end lost 3 bases, the J end lost 3 bases, and 13 bases lay between the germline ends. The CDR3 loop is CASSASGSNYEQYF. CDR3 coding DNA: TGTGCCAGCAGCGCCAGCGGGTCAAACTACGAGCAGTACTTC. The full variable domain, rest sourced from reference TRBV9 and TRBJ2-7, is DSGVTQTPKHLITATGQRVTLRCSPRSGDLSVYWYQQSLDQGLQFLIQYYNGEERAKGNILERFSAQQFPDLHSELNLSSLELGDSALYFCASSASGSNYEQYFGPGTRLTVT.

The gene calls are TRBV29-1 and TRBJ2-7, with D tentatively TRBD2 (6 bases). V lost 4 bases and J 3 bases, leaving 10 bases between the germline ends. The germline V gene encodes CDR1 SQVTM and CDR2 ANQGSEA. The CDR3 covers 12 residues. The CDR3 DNA reads TGCAGCGTTGCACCTAGCGACTACGAGCAGTACTTC. It yields the protein CSVAPSDYEQYF.

The chain has TRBV28 and TRBJ2-7, with 7 nucleotides matching TRBD1. V trimming: 8 bases; J trimming: 2 bases; junction bases outside the gene matches: 18. Germline CDR1 reads MDHEN; CDR2 reads SYDVKM. The CDR3 loop spans 17 amino acids. CDR3: CASVEGTRRDSPYEQYF. CDR3 in DNA: TGTGCCAGCGTTGAGGGGACCCGCCGGGACAGCCCCTACGAGCAGTACTTC.

The rearrangement links TRBV9 to TRBJ2-1, with 10 bases identical to TRBD2. Germline CDR1 reads SGDLS; CDR2 reads YYNGEE. The length of the CDR3 is 16 residues. V lost 0 bases to trimming and J lost 6 bases; unmatched junction nucleotides: 6. In nucleotides, the CDR3 is TGTGCCAGCAGCGTAGATAGACTAGCGGGTACCAATGAGCAGTTCTTC. Its translation: CASSVDRLAGTNEQFF.